Each of the 15 T cell receptor beta chains below was sequenced from the same sample in a study of graft-versus-host responses after intestinal transplantation. Clones were read by immunoSEQ multiplex PCR, and TCRdb kept only the in-frame ones, dropping some. The data contain approximately 97,000 clones, roughly 91% of them seen just once; the ten biggest clones take up approximately 0.18%. Their antigens are not known. Sequences were derived from unstimulated CD4+ T cells sorted from spleen or lymph node cells, sampled before transplant. The receptors were sampled from a human donor who was the organ donor for an intestinal transplant.

This chain joins TRBV7-9 and TRBJ1-2; a weak D match, TRBD1 (5 bases). This CDR3 region has 17 residues. The V gene's germline CDR1 is SEHNR and CDR2 FQNEAQ (reference sequence). V was pared by 5 bases and J by 1 base, with 20 bases between. This CDR3 reads CASSRTDSHPNNYGYTF. In nucleotides, the CDR3 is TGTGCCAGCAGCCGAACCGACAGCCACCCTAATAACTATGGCTACACCTTC.

The CDR3 loop is CASSQRLAGGSETQYF. The CDR3 coding sequence is TGCGCCAGCAGCCAGAGGCTAGCGGGGGGATCCGAGACCCAGTACTTC. The chain is built from TRBV4-1 and TRBJ2-5; TRBD2 matches at 11 bases. The germline V gene has CDR1 MGHRA and CDR2 YSYEKL. V was pared by 3 bases and J by 5 bases, with 8 bases of the junction left unmatched. CDR3 length equals 16 residues.

The chain carries TRBV28 and TRBJ2-1; 8 positions match TRBD2. V trimming: 5 bases; J trimming: 2 bases; junction bases outside the gene matches: 5. The CDR3 runs to 15 residues. Germline CDR1 and CDR2: MDHEN and SYDVKM. For the CDR3, the DNA is TGTGCCAGCAGTAAAGCGGGGGTAACCTACAATGAGCAGTTCTTC. This codes for CASSKAGVTYNEQFF. Complete variable domain (other parts from reference TRBV28 and TRBJ2-1): DVKVTQSSRYLVKRTGEKVFLECVQDMDHENMFWYRQDPGLGLRLIYFSYDVKMKEKGDIPEGYSVSREKKERFSLILESASTNQTSMYLCASSKAGVTYNEQFFGPGTRLTVL.

The rearrangement joins TRBV7-2 to TRBJ2-1, with 7 bases identical to TRBD2. Germline CDR1 and CDR2: SGHTA and FQGNSA. The CDR3 spans 13 residues. V gave up 7 bases and J gave up 8 bases; unmatched junction bases: 8. CDR3 sequence reads: CASTRDYVDEQFF. The CDR3 DNA sequence: TGTGCCAGCACCCGGGACTACGTCGATGAGCAGTTCTTC.

This chain connects TRBV7-2 to TRBJ2-7; unclear D gene. V lost 6 bases and J lost 7, with 13 bases in between. From germline, CDR1 is SGHTA and CDR2 FQGNSA. This CDR3 is 12 amino acids long. The CDR3 region is CASSKLPGEQYF. In nucleotides, the CDR3 is TGTGCCAGCAGTAAACTACCTGGGGAGCAGTACTTC.

This clone was observed once. The CDR3 spells CSVQNTEAFF. In DNA, the CDR3 is TGCAGTGTCCAAAACACTGAAGCTTTCTTT. V and J are TRBV20-1 and TRBJ1-1; unclear D gene. CDR1 and CDR2 (germline): DFQATT, SNEGSKA (reference sequence). Trimming stripped 7 bases from V and 2 bases from J, with 5 bases between. The CDR3 contains 10 residues.

The CDR3 reads CASSEVVGLTLHF. The CDR3 DNA sequence: TGTGCCAGCAGTGAAGTTGTGGGACTCACCCTCCACTTT. V gene TRBV6-1 combines with J gene TRBJ1-6; a weak D match, TRBD1 (5 bases). The CDR3 extends over 13 amino acids. Germline CDR1 MNHNS, CDR2 SASEGT. V was pared by 1 base and J by 14 bases, with 12 bases between.

V and J are TRBV7-2 and TRBJ1-4; TRBD1 might be the D (6 bases). Looked up from germline, CDR1 is SGHTA and CDR2 is FQGNSA. Between the trimmed V and J ends, which lost 4 bases and 4 bases, there was a span of 10 bases. The CDR3 sequence is 14 residues long. CDR3 in amino acids: CASSSDRFNEKLFF. The CDR3 DNA follows: TGTGCCAGCAGCTCGGACAGATTTAATGAAAAACTGTTTTTT.

The genes are TRBV7-2 and TRBJ1-1; D gene ambiguous. CDR3 length: 13 residues. Germline assignment: CDR1 SGHTA and CDR2 FQGNSA. The ends were cut back, 5 bases at V and 8 bases at J, with 15 bases in the middle. CDR3 DNA sequence: TGTGCCAGCAGCCGACGCACGGGATCCGAAGCTTTCTTT. This translates into CASSRRTGSEAFF.

J is TRBJ1-5 and V is TRBV15, with D hard to call. In germline, CDR1 is LNHNV, CDR2 YYDKDF (reference sequence). The CDR3 has 17 residues. V lost 0 bases to trimming and J lost 0 bases, with 12 bases between them. This CDR3 is CATSRDLTTYSNQPQHF. CDR3 sequence (DNA): TGTGCCACCAGCAGAGATTTGACGACATATAGCAATCAGCCCCAGCATTTT. The full variable domain, with the rest looked up from reference TRBV15 and TRBJ1-5, is DAMVIQNPRYQVTQFGKPVTLSCSQTLNHNVMYWYQQKSSQAPKLLFHYYDKDFNNEADTPDNFQSRRPNTSFCFLDIRSPGLGDTAMYLCATSRDLTTYSNQPQHFGDGTRLSIL.

V and J are TRBV9 and TRBJ2-3, with D possibly TRBD1 on 5 matching bases. The germline CDR1 and CDR2 sequences are SGDLS and YYNGEE. Deletions cut 7 bases from V and 1 base from J, with 7 bases between. CDR3 length equals 12 residues. This CDR3 is CASAGRTDTQYF. CDR3 DNA sequence: TGTGCCAGCGCAGGGCGCACAGATACGCAGTATTTT.

The CDR3 nucleotides are TGTGCCAGCTCACCGGACAGGGTTAACTATGGCTACACCTTC. This gives the protein CASSPDRVNYGYTF. This chain joins TRBV18 and TRBJ1-2; 8 nucleotides match TRBD1. CDR3 length: 14 residues. The junction had 1 base not matched to a gene; V was cut back by 3 bases and J by 1 base. CDR1 and CDR2 from the germline V gene are KGHSH and LQKENI. Based on the CDR3 plus reference TRBV18 and TRBJ1-2, the full variable domain is NAGVMQNPRHLVRRRGQEARLRCSPMKGHSHVYWYRQLPEEGLKFMVYLQKENIIDESGMPKERFSAEFPKEGPSILRIQQVVRGDSAAYFCASSPDRVNYGYTFGSGTRLTVV.

The rearrangement joins TRBV28 to TRBJ2-7, with D possibly being TRBD1 (6 bases). Trimming removed 4 bases at V and 0 bases at J, with 10 bases between. This CDR3 spans 14 amino acids. Germline assignment: CDR1 MDHEN and CDR2 SYDVKM. The CDR3 sequence is CASSSPDSSYEQYF. The CDR3, as DNA: TGTGCCAGCAGTTCCCCGGACAGCTCCTACGAGCAGTACTTC.

The V call is TRBV19, the J call TRBJ2-5, with a possible D match to TRBD1 (6 bases). Per the germline V gene, CDR1 is LNHDA and CDR2 is SQIVND (reference sequence). With 6 bases removed from V and 2 bases from J, the gap between germline ends came to 16 bases. CDR3 length: 15 amino acids. The CDR3 nucleotides read TGTGCCAGTAGACAAGCAGGGGTTGGACAAGAGACCCAGTACTTC. It specifies CASRQAGVGQETQYF.

This chain joins TRBV4-1 and TRBJ2-4; D is possibly TRBD1 (6 bases). From germline, CDR1 is MGHRA and CDR2 YSYEKL. V lost 2 bases and J lost 4, with 6 bases in between. The CDR3 is 13 residues long. The CDR3 reads CASSQQGKNIQYF. The DNA of the CDR3 is TGCGCCAGCAGCCAACAGGGGAAAAACATTCAGTACTTC.